This T cell receptor beta chain appears in the sequencing data of a study of cytomegalovirus exposure and HLA in healthy donors. Broader study findings: Sequencing artifact likely explains a cluster of highly shared sequence variants. Some V segments (TRBV6-2 and TRBV6-3 among them) were excluded as indistinguishable.

V gave up 1 base and J gave up 9 bases; unmatched junction bases: 7. CDR3 length equals 14 residues. From germline, CDR1 is SGHAT and CDR2 FQNNGV. Remarks on this clone: Antigen specificity is unknown.

A multiplex PCR was run with 60 Vbeta primers and 13 Jbeta primers. Generated by immunoSEQ multiplex PCR, the TCRdb table keeps only in-frame clones and is missing some. The repertoire holds over 100,000 clones, with around 61% as singletons. The sequence came from a woman in her twenties or thirties in good health and CMV-seronegative. V gene TRBV11-2 combines with J gene TRBJ1-2; 8 nucleotides line up with TRBD1. Sequencing was carried out using PBMCs. This CDR3 reads CASSLGQGTSRYTF. In DNA form, the CDR3 reads TGTGCCAGCAGCTTAGGACAGGGGACGAGTCGCTACACCTTC.